Below, 30 T cell receptor beta chains from the same sample are listed, as sequenced in a study of T cell responses to AZD1222 COVID-19 vaccine. Repertoires were generated with immunoSEQ multiplex PCR, while TCRdb's copy carries only in-frame clones and drops some. The sample gives approximately 84,000 clones, 70% to 90% of which show up once; over 9.5% is in the top ten. Sample: peripheral blood, taken 28 days after the second AZD1222 dose. The receptors shown here come from an adult who received the AZD1222 COVID-19 vaccine.

With regard to this clone: The sample holds other DNA sequences that translate to the same CDR3. The chain couples TRBV29-1 to TRBJ2-7, with D hard to call. The germline V gene encodes CDR1 SQVTM and CDR2 ANQGSEA. This CDR3 is 11 amino acids long. Trimming cost V 4 bases and J 0 bases, with 4 bases left between them. The CDR3 DNA sequence: TGCAGCGTTGGGGGCTCCTACGAGCAGTACTTC. This sequence encodes CSVGGSYEQYF.

The rearrangement uses TRBV18 and TRBJ1-2; D might be TRBD1 (5 bases). V was cut by 3 bases and J by 3 bases, with 8 bases left in between. Per germline, CDR1 KGHSH and CDR2 LQKENI. CDR3 length: 13 amino acids. CDR3 in DNA: TGTGCCAGCTCACCCAGGGCGGACTATGGCTACACCTTC. This gives the protein CASSPRADYGYTF.

The rearrangement links TRBV2 to TRBJ1-5, with D perhaps matching TRBD1 (5 bases). The CDR3 is 15 residues long. The germline CDR1 and CDR2 sequences are SNHLY and FYNNEI. V was trimmed by 4 bases and J by 3 bases, leaving 13 bases between them. The CDR3 bases are TGTGCCAGCAGTGTCGGGGCCACCTTCAATCAGCCCCAGCATTTT. It specifies CASSVGATFNQPQHF. The variable domain in full, completed from reference TRBV2 and TRBJ1-5, reads EPEVTQTPSHQVTQMGQEVILRCVPISNHLYFYWYRQILGQKVEFLVSFYNNEISEKSEIFDDQFSVERPDGSNFTLKIRSTKLEDSAMYFCASSVGATFNQPQHFGDGTRLSIL.

The DNA for the CDR3 is TGCGCCAGCAGCCCGGATAGCACAGATACGCAGTATTTT. Encoded protein: CASSPDSTDTQYF. This chain joins TRBV5-1 and TRBJ2-3; D is unclear. V lost 4 bases, J lost 0 bases, and 6 bases lay in between. Germline CDR1 reads SGHRS; CDR2 reads YFSETQ. This CDR3 region has 13 residues.

This rearrangement joins TRBV6-6 to TRBJ2-7; D possibly corresponds to TRBD2 (5 bases). The V end was cut by 7 bases, the J end by 2 bases, with 21 bases between. The germline V gene has CDR1 MNHNY and CDR2 SVGAGI (reference sequence). CDR3 length: 16 amino acids. This chain's CDR3 is CASTNGLIATTYEQYF. The CDR3 nucleotides are TGTGCCAGCACCAATGGACTCATTGCAACGACCTACGAGCAGTACTTC.

The V and J genes are TRBV6-5 and TRBJ2-5; no reliable D call. Trimming pared 2 bases from V and 3 bases from J, leaving 10 bases between. The germline V gene encodes CDR1 MNHEY and CDR2 SVGAGI. The CDR3 consists of 14 residues. In nucleotides, the CDR3 is TGTGCCAGCAGTTACAGGGCATCTGAAGAGACCCAGTACTTC. This sequence encodes CASSYRASEETQYF.

The chain couples TRBV6-2 or TRBV6-3 to TRBJ1-1; D not resolved. CDR3 length: 14 residues. Deletions cut 2 bases from V and 0 bases from J, with 7 bases between. Germline CDR1 MNHEY, CDR2 SVGEGT. CDR3 loop: CASSYALLNTEAFF. CDR3 nucleotide sequence: TGTGCCAGCAGTTACGCACTCCTGAACACTGAAGCTTTCTTT.

This clone turned up a few times. This chain links TRBV3-1 (or the pseudogene TRBV3-2) with TRBJ1-4; the match to TRBD1 covers 7 bases. The V gene's germline CDR1 is LGHDT and CDR2 YNNKEL (reference sequence). The CDR3 has 14 amino acids. Trimming removed 6 bases from V and 6 bases from J; junction bases left unmatched: 7. The DNA for the CDR3 is TGTGCCAGCAGTCGACAGGGAGCGGATGAAAAACTGTTTTTT. Translating gives CASSRQGADEKLFF.

This clone was counted once. The chain links TRBV5-6 to TRBJ1-6; D perhaps matches TRBD1 (6 bases). V was cut by 0 bases and J by 10 bases, with 11 bases left in between. Per germline, CDR1 SGHDT and CDR2 YYEEEE. The CDR3 spans 14 residues. DNA for the CDR3: TGTGCCAGCAGCTTGGAACAGGGAAAGTCACCCCTCCACTTT. Its protein is CASSLEQGKSPLHF.

The chain combines TRBV6-2 or TRBV6-3 with TRBJ2-2; TRBD2 matches at 11 bases. The trim removed 2 bases at V and 4 bases at J, leaving 3 bases unmatched. Germline CDR1 and CDR2: MNHEY and SVGEGT. The length of the CDR3 is 16 residues. The CDR3 reads CASSYGGLAGTGELFF. The CDR3 region has the DNA TGTGCCAGCAGTTACGGCGGACTAGCGGGCACCGGGGAGCTGTTTTTT.

The V gene is TRBV28, the J gene TRBJ1-2; D uncertain. The CDR3 runs 15 residues. The V gene lost 5 bases and the J gene lost 1 base, with 14 bases spanning the gap. CDR1 and CDR2 from the germline V gene are MDHEN and SYDVKM. Here the CDR3 reads CASSPRPWGNYGYTF. The CDR3 DNA follows: TGTGCCAGCAGTCCCCGCCCCTGGGGTAACTATGGCTACACCTTC.

The chain is built from TRBV4-1 and TRBJ2-2; 9 bases map to TRBD1. The CDR3 has 15 amino acids. Per the germline V gene, CDR1 is MGHRA and CDR2 is YSYEKL. With V trimmed by 4 bases and J by 5 bases, 5 bases remained unmatched. The CDR3 coding sequence is TGCGCCAGCAGCCCCGGACAGGGGAGAACCGGGGAGCTGTTTTTT. It encodes CASSPGQGRTGELFF.

The CDR3 sequence: CASSRDENQETQYF. The CDR3 DNA follows: TGCGCCAGCAGCCGAGACGAAAATCAAGAGACCCAGTACTTC. The chain has TRBV4-1 and TRBJ2-5; no definite D call. V gave up 4 bases and J gave up 2 bases, with 11 bases separating them. The CDR3 covers 14 residues. CDR1 and CDR2 (germline): MGHRA, YSYEKL.

The chain is built from TRBV18 and TRBJ1-6, with 7 bases aligning to TRBD1. Germline V gene data show CDR1 as KGHSH and CDR2 as LQKENI. After removal of 0 bases from V and 6 bases from J, the junction contained 8 bases not matched to a gene. The CDR3 has 17 residues. CDR3 sequence: CASSPPSYGTANSPLHF. The CDR3 coding sequence is TGTGCCAGCTCACCACCGAGCTATGGGACAGCTAATTCACCCCTCCACTTT.

This chain uses TRBV7-8 with TRBJ2-7; 8 bases line up with TRBD2. V gave up 5 bases and J gave up 2 bases; unmatched junction bases: 8. The CDR3 has 15 amino acids. Germline values: CDR1 SGHVS, CDR2 FQNEAQ. This CDR3 is CASSPSGGSTYEQYF. CDR3 sequence (DNA): TGTGCCAGCAGCCCAAGCGGGGGCTCTACCTACGAGCAGTACTTC.

This chain uses TRBV6-5 with TRBJ1-4, with D possibly matching TRBD1 (5 bases). Trimming left V 7 bases short and J 2 bases short, with 11 bases between. This CDR3 comprises 14 residues. The germline V gene encodes CDR1 MNHEY and CDR2 SVGAGI. CDR3 protein: CASTNRPTNEKLFF. The CDR3 nucleotides are TGTGCCAGCACCAACAGGCCCACTAATGAAAAACTGTTTTTT.

The chain joins TRBV6-5 to TRBJ1-4; no clear D. The V end lost 8 bases, the J end lost 7 bases, and 8 bases lay between the germline ends. Germline V lookup: CDR1 MNHEY, CDR2 SVGAGI. This CDR3 is 11 amino acids long. CDR3 residues: CASGWGEKLFF. DNA of the CDR3: TGTGCCAGCGGGTGGGGTGAAAAACTGTTTTTT.

The rearrangement links TRBV7-9 to TRBJ2-5; no definite D call. CDR3 length: 11 residues. The V and J ends lost 7 bases and 5 bases respectively, with 8 bases between them. From germline, CDR1 is SEHNR and CDR2 FQNEAQ (reference sequence). CDR3 coding DNA: TGTGCCAGCATGTCACAGGAGACCCAGTACTTC. Its translation is CASMSQETQYF.

This clone turned up a few times. The J gene is TRBJ1-1, the V gene TRBV6-1, with 7 positions matching TRBD1. The ends lost 1 base at V and 5 bases at J; junction bases unmatched: 7. The CDR3 sequence is 15 residues long. Germline CDR1 and CDR2: MNHNS and SASEGT. The CDR3 protein is CASSEGIAGQTEAFF. CDR3 sequence (DNA): TGTGCCAGCAGTGAAGGCATCGCGGGACAGACTGAAGCTTTCTTT.

This chain links TRBV19 with TRBJ1-4; tentative D call: TRBD1 (5 bases). This CDR3 is 15 amino acids long. Germline CDR1 reads LNHDA; CDR2 reads SQIVND (reference sequence). V dropped 5 bases and J dropped 5 bases, with 15 bases sitting between them. In DNA form, the CDR3 reads TGTGCCAGTAGTCGAAGAGGGACCTTAAATGAAAAACTGTTTTTT. Translation gives CASSRRGTLNEKLFF.

V gene TRBV10-3 combines with J gene TRBJ1-6; TRBD1 agrees at 7 bases. V lost 6 bases to trimming and J lost 7 bases; unmatched junction nucleotides: 9. This CDR3 contains 15 residues. CDR1 and CDR2 from the germline V gene are ENHRY and SYGVKD. Here the CDR3 DNA reads TGTGCCATCAGACCGGGACAGAGTTTGAATTCACCCCTCCACTTT. Amino acid sequence: CAIRPGQSLNSPLHF.

CDR3 bases: TGTGCCAGCAGCTCGCTAGCGGGGGAGCAGTACTTC. It specifies CASSSLAGEQYF. V is TRBV7-9 and J is TRBJ2-7; 9 bases line up with TRBD2. The CDR3 is 12 residues long. The germline CDR1 and CDR2 sequences are SEHNR and FQNEAQ (reference sequence). J gave up 7 bases and V 4 bases, and 2 bases lay outside the gene matches.

The chain has TRBV2 and TRBJ1-5, with 7 bases lining up with TRBD1. After removal of 7 bases from V and 5 bases from J, the junction contained 5 bases not matched to a gene. The germline gives CDR1 SNHLY, CDR2 FYNNEI. CDR3 size: 13 residues. The CDR3 spells CASMVDRYQPQHF. In nucleotides, the CDR3 is TGTGCCAGCATGGTGGACAGGTATCAGCCCCAGCATTTT.

This chain connects TRBV9 to TRBJ2-3; D unclear. The CDR3 sequence is 14 residues long. Germline V lookup: CDR1 SGDLS, CDR2 YYNGEE. Between the trimmed V and J ends, which lost 0 bases and 6 bases, there was a span of 11 bases. In DNA form, the CDR3 reads TGTGCCAGCAGCGTAGGCGGCCTGAGGGATACGCAGTATTTT. It is translated as CASSVGGLRDTQYF.

This chain joins TRBV7-2 and TRBJ1-4; 11 nucleotides match TRBD1. Germline V gives CDR1 SGHTA, CDR2 FQGNSA. The V gene end was trimmed by 6 bases and the J gene end by 7 bases; junction bases not matched to a gene: 7. The CDR3 consists of 15 residues. The CDR3 DNA reads as TGTGCCAGCAGTCGGACAGGGGGCGGAGGTGAAAAACTGTTTTTT. Translation: CASSRTGGGGEKLFF.

The rearrangement joins TRBV4-2 to TRBJ2-6, with D possibly called TRBD1 or TRBD2 (5 bases each). CDR3 length equals 15 residues. Trimming shortened V by 4 bases and J by 6 bases, and 13 bases separated the two germline ends. Germline V gives CDR1 LGHNA, CDR2 YNFKEQ. The CDR3 DNA reads TGTGCCAGCAGCCCCTCCTGGGACCCGGCCAACGTCCTGACTTTC. The encoded protein is CASSPSWDPANVLTF.

The chain carries TRBV7-9 and TRBJ2-1; no definite D call. The CDR3 spans 17 residues. CDR1 SEHNR and CDR2 FQNEAQ come from the germline V gene (reference sequence). V lost 4 bases and J lost 1, with 17 bases in between. The CDR3 sequence is CASSSNSDGESYNEQFF. Written as DNA, the CDR3 is TGTGCCAGCAGCTCCAATTCGGACGGTGAGTCCTACAATGAGCAGTTCTTC.

This clone was found a few times. The genes are TRBV11-2 and TRBJ2-3; D unresolved. The length of the CDR3 is 11 residues. CDR1 and CDR2 (germline): SGHAT, FQNNGV. Trimming cost V 8 bases and J 4 bases, with 7 bases left between them. CDR3 nucleotides: TGTGCCAGCGGTTACGCAGATACGCAGTATTTT. Its translation is CASGYADTQYF.

The chain employs TRBV2 and TRBJ2-3, with D unresolved. The CDR3 runs 15 residues. Germline V gene sequence: CDR1 SNHLY, CDR2 FYNNEI. Trimming stripped 2 bases from V and 1 base from J, with 10 bases between. The CDR3 bases are TGTGCCAGCAGTGAACGGCAGGCCCGCACAGATACGCAGTATTTT. Translated, it gives CASSERQARTDTQYF.

Points on this clone: At one end the junction does not follow the germline gene, possibly because of a read error. This chain joins TRBV6-2 or TRBV6-3 and TRBJ2-2, with D tentatively TRBD2 (7 bases). Germline CDR1 is MNHEY and CDR2 is SVGEGT. The CDR3 consists of 18 residues. The CDR3 loop reads CVSSYSFWRGPWTGELFF. The CDR3 nucleotides are TGTGTCAGCAGTTACTCTTTTTGGCGGGGGCCCTGGACCGGGGAGCTGTTTTTT.